The clone carrying this T cell receptor beta chain was counted a few times. Antigen: not known. This specimen belongs to a study of beta chain features in type 1 diabetes. Study background: The patient and healthy donor groups were comparable for age, gender and cell yields.

Expressed TCRB transcripts were sequenced, since all the RNA that had been isolated was reverse transcribed. Profiling relied on immunoSEQ multiplex PCR, and the TCRdb table lists in-frame clones only, not all of them. Seen here are about 410,000 clones, roughly 13% observed once, and the top ten hold approximately 0.035%. Overall study findings and caveats: A greater similarity of naive, central memory and Treg TCRB repertoires was seen among patients than among healthy donors.

Germline loops: CDR1 LNHDA, CDR2 SQIVND (reference sequence). The germline V and J ends were trimmed by 7 bases and 2 bases, with 18 bases remaining between them. CDR3 size: 15 residues. The V gene is TRBV19, the J gene TRBJ2-7; D is possibly TRBD1 (6 bases). This sequence was found in a young man in good health. The sample consisted of naive CD4+ T cells from blood. CDR3 nucleotide sequence: TGTGCCAGTAAACGGGACATTAGGACAGCCTACGAGCAGTACTTC. Protein: CASKRDIRTAYEQYF.